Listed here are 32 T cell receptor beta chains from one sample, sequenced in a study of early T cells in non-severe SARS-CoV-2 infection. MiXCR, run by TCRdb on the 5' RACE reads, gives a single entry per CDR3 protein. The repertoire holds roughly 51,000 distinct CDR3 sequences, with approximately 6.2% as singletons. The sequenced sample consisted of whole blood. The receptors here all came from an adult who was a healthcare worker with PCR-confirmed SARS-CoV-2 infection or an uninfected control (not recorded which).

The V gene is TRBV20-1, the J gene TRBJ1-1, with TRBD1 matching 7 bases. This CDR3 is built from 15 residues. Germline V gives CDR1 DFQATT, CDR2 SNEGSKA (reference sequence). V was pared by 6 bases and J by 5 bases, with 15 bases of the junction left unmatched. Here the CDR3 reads CSAPPPQGLETEAFF. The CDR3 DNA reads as TGCAGTGCCCCACCTCCACAGGGGCTGGAAACTGAAGCTTTCTTT.

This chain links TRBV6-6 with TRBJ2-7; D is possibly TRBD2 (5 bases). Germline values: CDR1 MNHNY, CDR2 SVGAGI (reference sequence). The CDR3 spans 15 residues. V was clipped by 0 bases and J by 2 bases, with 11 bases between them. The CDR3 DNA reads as TGTGCCAGCAGTTACTCTCGCGGGCGCGCCTACGAGCAGTACTTC. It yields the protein CASSYSRGRAYEQYF.

The CDR3 loop reads CASSFLAGIETQYF. The CDR3 nucleotides read TGTGCCAGCAGCTTTCTAGCGGGGATTGAGACCCAGTACTTC. The chain couples TRBV5-6 to TRBJ2-5; 9 bases fit TRBD2. V was pared by 2 bases and J by 5 bases, with 4 bases of the junction left unmatched. The CDR3 is made up of 14 amino acids. Germline CDR1 reads SGHDT; CDR2 reads YYEEEE. The variable domain in full, completed from reference TRBV5-6 and TRBJ2-5, reads DAGVTQSPTHLIKTRGQQVTLRCSPKSGHDTVSWYQQALGQGPQFIFQYYEEEERQRGNFPDRFSGHQFPNYSSELNVNALLLGDSALYLCASSFLAGIETQYFGPGTRLLVL.

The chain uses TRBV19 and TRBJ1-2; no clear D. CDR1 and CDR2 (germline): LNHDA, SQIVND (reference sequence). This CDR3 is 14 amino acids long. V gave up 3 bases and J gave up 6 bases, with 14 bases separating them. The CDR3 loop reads CASSIPASGNGYTF. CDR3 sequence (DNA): TGTGCCAGTAGTATCCCGGCCAGCGGCAATGGCTACACCTTC.

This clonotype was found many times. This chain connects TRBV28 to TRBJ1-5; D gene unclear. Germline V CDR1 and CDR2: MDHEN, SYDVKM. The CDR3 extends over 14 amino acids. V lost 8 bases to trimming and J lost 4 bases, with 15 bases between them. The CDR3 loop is CASRWAGLNQPQHF. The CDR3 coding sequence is TGTGCCAGCCGTTGGGCGGGGTTAAATCAGCCCCAGCATTTT.

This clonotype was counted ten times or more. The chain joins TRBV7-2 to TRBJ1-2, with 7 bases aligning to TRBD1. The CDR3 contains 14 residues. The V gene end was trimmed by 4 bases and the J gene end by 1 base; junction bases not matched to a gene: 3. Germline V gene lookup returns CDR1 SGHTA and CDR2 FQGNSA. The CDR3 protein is CASSSDRLNYGYTF. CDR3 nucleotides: TGTGCCAGCAGCTCGGACAGGCTTAACTATGGCTACACCTTC.

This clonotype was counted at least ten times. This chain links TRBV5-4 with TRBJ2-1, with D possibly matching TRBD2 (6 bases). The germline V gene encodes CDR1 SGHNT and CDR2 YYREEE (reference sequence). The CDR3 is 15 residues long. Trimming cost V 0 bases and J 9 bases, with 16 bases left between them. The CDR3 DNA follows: TGTGCCAGCAGCTTGGGGGCGGGGCCCCTTGCTGAGCAGTTCTTC. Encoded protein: CASSLGAGPLAEQFF.

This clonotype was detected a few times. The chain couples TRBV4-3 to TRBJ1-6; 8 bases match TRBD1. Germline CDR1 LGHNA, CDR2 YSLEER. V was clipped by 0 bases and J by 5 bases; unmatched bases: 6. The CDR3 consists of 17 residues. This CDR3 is CASSQDRTGWDNSPLHF. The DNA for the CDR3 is TGCGCCAGCAGCCAAGATAGGACAGGGTGGGATAATTCACCCCTCCACTTT.

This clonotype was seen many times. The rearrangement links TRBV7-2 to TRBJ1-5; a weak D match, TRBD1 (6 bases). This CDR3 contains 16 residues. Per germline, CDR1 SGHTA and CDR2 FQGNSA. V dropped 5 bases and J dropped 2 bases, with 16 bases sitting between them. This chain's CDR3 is CASSPGGRAGNQPQHF. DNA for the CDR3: TGTGCCAGCAGCCCGGGGGGCAGGGCAGGCAATCAGCCCCAGCATTTT.

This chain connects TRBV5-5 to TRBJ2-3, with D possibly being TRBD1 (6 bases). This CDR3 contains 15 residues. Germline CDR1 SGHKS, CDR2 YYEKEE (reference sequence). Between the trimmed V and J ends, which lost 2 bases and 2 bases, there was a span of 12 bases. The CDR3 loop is CASSFPRGPTDTQYF. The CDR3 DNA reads TGTGCCAGCAGCTTTCCCAGGGGACCCACAGATACGCAGTATTTT.

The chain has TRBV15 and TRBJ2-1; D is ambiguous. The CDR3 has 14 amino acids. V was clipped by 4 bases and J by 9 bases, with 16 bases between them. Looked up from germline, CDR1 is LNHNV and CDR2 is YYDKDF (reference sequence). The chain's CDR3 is CATSTEVEGSEQFF. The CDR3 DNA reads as TGTGCCACCAGCACGGAAGTAGAAGGAAGTGAGCAGTTCTTC.

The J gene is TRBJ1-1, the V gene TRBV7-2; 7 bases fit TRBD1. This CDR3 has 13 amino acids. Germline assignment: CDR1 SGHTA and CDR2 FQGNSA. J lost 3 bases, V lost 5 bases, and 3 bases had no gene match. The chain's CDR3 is CASSLDRDTEAFF. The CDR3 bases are TGTGCCAGCAGCCTAGACAGGGACACTGAAGCTTTCTTT.

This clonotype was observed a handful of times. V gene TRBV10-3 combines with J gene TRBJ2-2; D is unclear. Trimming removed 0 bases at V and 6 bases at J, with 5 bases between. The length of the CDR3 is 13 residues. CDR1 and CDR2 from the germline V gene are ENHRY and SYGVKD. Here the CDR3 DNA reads TGTGCCATCAGTGAGTCGGGTCCCGGGGAGCTGTTTTTT. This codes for CAISESGPGELFF.

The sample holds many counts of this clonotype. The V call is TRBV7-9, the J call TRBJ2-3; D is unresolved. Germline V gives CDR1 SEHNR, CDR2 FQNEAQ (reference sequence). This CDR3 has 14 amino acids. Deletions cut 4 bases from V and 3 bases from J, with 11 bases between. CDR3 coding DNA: TGTGCCAGCAGCTCCCCCCCGGTTACAGATACGCAGTATTTT. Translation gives CASSSPPVTDTQYF.

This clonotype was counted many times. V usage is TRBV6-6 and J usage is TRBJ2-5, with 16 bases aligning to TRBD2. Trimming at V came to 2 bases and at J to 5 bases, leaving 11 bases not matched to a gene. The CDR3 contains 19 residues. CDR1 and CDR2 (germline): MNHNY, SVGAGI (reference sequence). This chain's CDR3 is CASSYPSKPGLAGGETQYF. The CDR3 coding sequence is TGTGCCAGCAGTTACCCTAGTAAACCGGGACTAGCGGGGGGGGAGACCCAGTACTTC.

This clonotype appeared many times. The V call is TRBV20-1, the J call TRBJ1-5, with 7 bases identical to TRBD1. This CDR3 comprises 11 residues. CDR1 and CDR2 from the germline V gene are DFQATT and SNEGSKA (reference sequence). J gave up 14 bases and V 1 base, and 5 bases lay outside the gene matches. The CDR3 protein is CSARVRDREHF. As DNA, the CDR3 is TGCAGTGCTAGAGTGAGAGACAGGGAGCATTTT.

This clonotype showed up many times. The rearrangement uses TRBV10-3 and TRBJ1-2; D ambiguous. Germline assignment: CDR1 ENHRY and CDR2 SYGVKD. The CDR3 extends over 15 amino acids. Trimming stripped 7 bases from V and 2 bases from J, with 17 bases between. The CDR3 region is CAITRGEGGNYGYTF. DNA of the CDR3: TGTGCCATCACTCGCGGGGAGGGAGGGAACTATGGCTACACCTTC.

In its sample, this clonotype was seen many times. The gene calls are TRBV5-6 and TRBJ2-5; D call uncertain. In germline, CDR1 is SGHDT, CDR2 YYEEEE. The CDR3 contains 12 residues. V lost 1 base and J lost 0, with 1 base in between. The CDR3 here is CASSLYQETQYF. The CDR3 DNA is TGTGCCAGCAGCTTGTACCAAGAGACCCAGTACTTC.

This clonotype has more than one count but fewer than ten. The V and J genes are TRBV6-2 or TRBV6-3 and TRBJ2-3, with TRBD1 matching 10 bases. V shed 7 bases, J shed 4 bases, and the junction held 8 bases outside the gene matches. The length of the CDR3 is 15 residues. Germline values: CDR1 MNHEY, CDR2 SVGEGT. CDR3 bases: TGTGCCAGCATCGCCGGACAGGGGGTATCAGATACGCAGTATTTT. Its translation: CASIAGQGVSDTQYF.

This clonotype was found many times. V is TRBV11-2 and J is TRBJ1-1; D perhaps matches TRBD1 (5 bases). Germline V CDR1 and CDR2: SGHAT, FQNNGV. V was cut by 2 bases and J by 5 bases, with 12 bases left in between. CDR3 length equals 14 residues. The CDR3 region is CASSLRDGGTEAFF. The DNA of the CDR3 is TGTGCCAGCAGCTTACGGGACGGTGGGACTGAAGCTTTCTTT.

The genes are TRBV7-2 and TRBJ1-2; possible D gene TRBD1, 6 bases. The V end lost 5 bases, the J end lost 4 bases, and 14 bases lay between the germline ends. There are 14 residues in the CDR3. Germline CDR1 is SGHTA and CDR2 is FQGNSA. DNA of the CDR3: TGTGCCAGCAGCCTGATACAGGGATTCTATGGCTACACCTTC. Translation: CASSLIQGFYGYTF.

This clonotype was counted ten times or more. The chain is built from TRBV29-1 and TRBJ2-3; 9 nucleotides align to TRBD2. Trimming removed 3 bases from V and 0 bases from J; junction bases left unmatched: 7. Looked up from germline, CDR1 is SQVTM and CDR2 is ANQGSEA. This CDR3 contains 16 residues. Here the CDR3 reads CSVELAGRSSTDTQYF. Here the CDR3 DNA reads TGCAGCGTTGAGCTAGCGGGGCGTTCTAGCACAGATACGCAGTATTTT.

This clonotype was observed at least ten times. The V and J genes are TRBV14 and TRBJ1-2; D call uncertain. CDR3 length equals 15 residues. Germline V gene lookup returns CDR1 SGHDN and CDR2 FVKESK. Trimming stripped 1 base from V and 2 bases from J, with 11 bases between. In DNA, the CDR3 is TGTGCCAGCAGCCAAGGGGAAGGAGCAAACTATGGCTACACCTTC. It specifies CASSQGEGANYGYTF.

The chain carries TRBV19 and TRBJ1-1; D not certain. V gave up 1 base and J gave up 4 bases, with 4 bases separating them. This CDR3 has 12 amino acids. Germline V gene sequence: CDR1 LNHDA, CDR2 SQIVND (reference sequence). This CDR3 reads CASSIASTEAFF. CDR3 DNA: TGTGCCAGTAGTATAGCGTCCACTGAAGCTTTCTTT.

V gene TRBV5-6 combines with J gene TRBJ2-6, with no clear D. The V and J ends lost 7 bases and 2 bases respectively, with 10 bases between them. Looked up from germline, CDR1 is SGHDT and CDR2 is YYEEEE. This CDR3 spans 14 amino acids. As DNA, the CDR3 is TGTGCCAGCCGGACCTGGGCTGGGGCCAACGTCCTGACTTTC. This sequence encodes CASRTWAGANVLTF.

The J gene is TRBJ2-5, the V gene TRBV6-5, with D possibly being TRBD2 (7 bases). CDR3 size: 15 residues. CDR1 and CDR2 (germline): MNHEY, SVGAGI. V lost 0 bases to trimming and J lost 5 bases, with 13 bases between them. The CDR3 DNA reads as TGTGCCAGCAGTTACTCCGGGGGGCCGATTGAGACCCAGTACTTC. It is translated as CASSYSGGPIETQYF.

CDR3 loop: CASSFTPGQDTGELFF. CDR3 nucleotides: TGTGCCAGCAGTTTTACGCCGGGACAGGACACCGGGGAGCTGTTTTTT. The chain employs TRBV6-1 and TRBJ2-2; 8 positions match TRBD1. Germline assignment: CDR1 MNHNS and CDR2 SASEGT. V was pared by 5 bases and J by 3 bases, with 8 bases of the junction left unmatched. The CDR3 has 16 amino acids.

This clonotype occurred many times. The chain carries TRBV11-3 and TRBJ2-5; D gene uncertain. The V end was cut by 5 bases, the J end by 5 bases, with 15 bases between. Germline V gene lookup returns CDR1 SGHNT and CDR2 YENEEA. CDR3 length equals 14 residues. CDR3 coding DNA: TGTGCCAGCAGCCCACTTAGCTACTTGGAGACCCAGTACTTC. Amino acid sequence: CASSPLSYLETQYF.

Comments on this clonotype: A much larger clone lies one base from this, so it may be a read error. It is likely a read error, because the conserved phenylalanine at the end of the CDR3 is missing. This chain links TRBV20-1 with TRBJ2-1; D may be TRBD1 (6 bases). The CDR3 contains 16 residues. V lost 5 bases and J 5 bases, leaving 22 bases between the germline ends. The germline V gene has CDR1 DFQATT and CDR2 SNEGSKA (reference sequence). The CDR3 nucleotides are TGCAGTGCTGTTGGCCCCCAGGGGTGGGTAAACAATGAGCAGTTCATC. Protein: CSAVGPQGWVNNEQFI.

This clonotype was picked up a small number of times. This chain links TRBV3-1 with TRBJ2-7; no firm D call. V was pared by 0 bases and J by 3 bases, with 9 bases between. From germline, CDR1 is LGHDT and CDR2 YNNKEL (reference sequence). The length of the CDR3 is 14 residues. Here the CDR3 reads CASSQDGLGYEQYF. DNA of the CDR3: TGTGCCAGCAGCCAAGACGGGCTTGGCTACGAGCAGTACTTC.

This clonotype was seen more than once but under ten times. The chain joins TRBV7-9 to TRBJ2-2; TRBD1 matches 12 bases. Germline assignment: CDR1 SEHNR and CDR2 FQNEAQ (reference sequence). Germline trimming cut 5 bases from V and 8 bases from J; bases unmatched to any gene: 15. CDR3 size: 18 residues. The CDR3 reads CASSAGTGGGVLIGELFF. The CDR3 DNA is TGTGCCAGCAGCGCCGGGACAGGGGGCGGTGTATTGATTGGGGAGCTGTTTTTT.

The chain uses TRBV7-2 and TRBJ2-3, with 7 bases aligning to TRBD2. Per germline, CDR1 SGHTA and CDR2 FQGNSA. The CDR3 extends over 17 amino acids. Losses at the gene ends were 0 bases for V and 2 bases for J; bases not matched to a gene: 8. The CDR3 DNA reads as TGTGCCAGCAGCTTAGCTTTTGCGGGGGACCTCACAGATACGCAGTATTTT. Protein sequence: CASSLAFAGDLTDTQYF.